This T cell receptor beta chain was captured by sequencing in a study of cytomegalovirus exposure and HLA in healthy donors (dated by TCRdb to about 2017). Turning to the overall study: In an earlier analysis of around 540 of the donors, 276 Gb of sequence data and 95 million to 130 million unique TCR beta sequences from some 170 million T cells were reported. An early release that covered 640 HLA-typed donors contained approximately 290 gigabases of sequencing data and tens of millions of unique TCR sequences. The genetic ancestry cluster associated with self-reported Caucasian donors included about four fifths of the 398 genotyped donors. The study aimed to test whether signatures of past pathogen exposure could be identified by cataloging public T cell receptors. The study profiled the T cell repertoires of more than 500 subjects by immunosequencing and related them to cytomegalovirus serostatus. In addition to the first cohort of around 670 subjects, a separate validation cohort of 120 different subjects was used. To predict cytomegalovirus infection status, the study combined high-throughput TCR immunosequencing, statistical association of individual TCRs with disease status, and machine learning. To study patterns of TCR occurrence, a later analysis re-analyzed previously published TCR beta repertoires from several hundred donors and added high-resolution HLA genotyping. In the later analysis, no new phenotypic data were used to find candidate immune exposures; instead, reliance was placed on TCR beta sequences and their occurrence across donors. In an earlier analysis of 587 of the donors, high-throughput TCR beta sequencing was used to judge whether each TCR beta V gene segment behaved as functional or pseudogenic. Donor age, sex, ethnicity and CMV serostatus were compiled alongside the repertoire data. Genome-wide SNP genotypes for about 65% of the roughly 700 donors were used in a later genetic analysis, which treated that subset as a discovery cohort. Every discovery cohort repertoire had been produced on one sequencing platform. HLA typing included class I and class II loci at four-digit resolution. The number of typed donors differed by locus: roughly 629-640 for A, B, C, DRB1 and DQB1; approximately 530 for DQA1; 606 for DPA1; and 400 to 480 for DPB1. Four to six DR-DQ haplotypes were handled as single units for association and clustering, since linkage in the cohort was strong. Across 300 to 500 genotyped donors of the cohort, an average of roughly 200,000 unique TCR beta nucleotide sequences per donor were sequenced, and approximately 17% of those sequences were non-productive. The full study reports these points: Some 16 rarely observed V segments, including chromosome 9 orphons, were excluded from the earlier analysis of a few hundred of the donors because counts were too low. In vitro tests confirmed that three of the cytomegalovirus-associated TCR beta chains recognize cytomegalovirus antigens. V-gene and J-gene trimming of TCR beta chains was associated with a missense DCLRE1C variant in a later genetic analysis, and the association was replicated in an independent cohort. A later genetic analysis reported fewer N-insertions in productive TCRs among donors in an Asian-associated ancestry cluster than the roughly 620-donor mean. A later analysis reported that several top co-occurrence clusters appeared linked to parvovirus B19, influenza, CMV and Epstein-Barr virus. Because the 87-base-pair reads could not distinguish some IMGT-functional V segments, including TRBV6-2 and TRBV6-3, those segments were excluded. The authors suggested that the approach could potentially be extended to other disease states and immunological phenotypes. In the study, some 180 TCR beta chains were listed as associated with cytomegalovirus. The sequencing pipeline was judged likely to have produced a cluster of highly shared sequence variants as a technical artifact. The classifier was reported to diagnose cytomegalovirus status with high specificity and sensitivity in both the original cohort and the validation cohort. In a later analysis, most CMV-associated TCR beta chains were found to appear HLA-restricted, with HLA associations seemingly driven largely by CMV exposure. Because HLA typing was missing for some donors at each locus, association tests included only the typed subset. Sequencing depth was assumed to be roughly uniform across donors in the presence/absence analyses, though that assumption may not hold. According to a later analysis, TCR association rates differed among HLA loci, with DRB1 alleles showing the most associated TCRs and HLA-C alleles showing the fewest. Correlated functional status among segregating V segments might be attributable to linkage disequilibrium, but an unknown experimental factor could not be ruled out. When HLA alleles, especially DR and DQ, strongly co-occurred, attributing TCR associations to individual alleles was difficult. In a later analysis, some 18,000 TCR beta sequences were associated with specific HLA alleles at a false discovery rate of 0.05. A further reported finding was that TCR beta sequences accurately predicted the HLA-A and HLA-B alleles for most subjects in the first cohort. Most TCR sequences were observed very rarely across donors, whereas some public TCRs were present in many individuals. In an earlier analysis of under 600 of the donors, most TCR beta V segments were observed in productive rearrangements about 87% or about 30% of the time, broadly matching IMGT annotations. In a later analysis, HLA-associated TCR beta chains were found to be more clonally expanded and to have lower generation probabilities than equally common non-associated chains. The only immune exposure information available for the cohort was CMV serostatus. Only TCR beta chains were sequenced in this cohort, and the absence of alpha or paired-chain data limited detectable features.

Concerning this clone: This receptor's antigen is unknown.

Library generation was performed with the immunoSEQ multiplex PCR assay. The multiplex PCR relied on a mix of 60 forward primers for TCR Vbeta segments and 13 reverse primers for TCR Jbeta segments. A multiplex PCR assay on genomic DNA amplified the CDR3 region of rearranged TCR beta genes. On the Illumina HiSeq System, the amplified TCR beta libraries were sequenced as 87-base-pair reads. Regarding the original processing steps: A later analysis counted approximately 84 million unique TCR beta chains across the 550 to 750 repertoires, and 10 million to 11 million of these chains were shared by at least two donors. Raw reads were error-corrected and collapsed into unique sequences with a nearest-neighbor algorithm that merged closely related sequences to remove PCR and sequencing errors. CDR3 sequences were aligned to IMGT reference sequences to assign V, D and J gene segments. For a sequence to be retained, at least a six-nucleotide match to both a V gene segment and a J gene segment was required. A rearrangement counted as productive if the CDR3 had no stop codons and remained in frame with V and J, and every other rearrangement counted as non-productive. Following IMGT convention, CDR3 was defined as the stretch from the second conserved V-encoded cysteine up to the conserved J-encoded phenylalanine. The earlier analysis of about 590 of the donors excluded sequences that lacked an unambiguous match to a single V gene segment. An earlier analysis of several hundred of the donors called V segments functional above 56.7% productive rearrangements and segregating when the between-donor standard deviation exceeded 5%. A statistical classification framework was built to diagnose cytomegalovirus status from the catalog of TCR beta chain sequences. V and J gene assignment, in a later analysis, came from comparing TCR nucleotide sequences with IMGT/GENE-DB human TR gene sequences. In a later analysis, CDR3 sequences and most-parsimonious VDJ recombination scenarios were assigned using the TCRdist pipeline. In a later analysis, each TCR beta chain was defined by its CDR3 amino acid sequence together with its V-gene family, and reads without a unique V-gene family were excluded. To address suspected cross-contamination and a sequencing artifact, a later analysis removed several hundred highly shared, low-generation-probability nucleotide sequences. In a later analysis, a clonal expansion index for each public chain was calculated from normalized within-repertoire ranks of inferred template counts. A later analysis computed generation probabilities with a VDJ recombination model fitted to out-of-frame rearrangements, and checked the results against IGoR. In a later analysis, hypergeometric tests were used to score TCR-TCR, TCR-HLA and TCR-CMV co-occurrence, with a repertoire-size bias correction applied to TCR pairs. To estimate false discovery rates, a later analysis permuted the HLA or CMV assignments 20 times. In a later analysis, co-occurring TCRs were grouped with DBSCAN, and TCRdist sequence similarity was added when clustering was performed within HLA-allele-positive subsets. Repertoires with fewer than 30,000 or more than 120,000 public chains, plus five repertoires with anomalous nucleotide sharing, were excluded from co-occurrence clustering. TCRdb obtained this table from immuneACCESS and retained in-frame rearrangements with V and J assigned. These tables miss some clones; where compared with another copy, unresolved V genes account for less than half of the shortfall, and the remainder is unexplained. Clone size and V and J calls were adopted from that table, with D and trimming inferred from the DNA. This sample's clone table shows just over 150,000 clones. The top ten clonotypes cover approximately 2% of the sample.

The cohort comprised more than 550 healthy bone marrow donors. All cohort members were sampled while nominally healthy, although unrecorded immune exposures were likely present. The donor was CMV seronegative and belonged to the group of roughly 330 seronegative cohort members. Each donor provided a peripheral blood sample, and peripheral blood mononuclear cells were used for TCR beta sequencing. The Qiagen DNeasy Blood Extraction Kit was used to extract genomic DNA from the blood cell samples. CDR1 is given as SGHAT and CDR2 as FQNNGV, both from the germline V gene. V has 4 bases trimmed and J has 4 bases trimmed; junction bases matching no gene number 7. CDR3 length: 15 amino acids, cysteine to phenylalanine. Only CDR3 DNA is held: 45 bases, read in frame from base 1.

The receptor comes from a man younger than 45 in good health and CMV-seronegative. The rearrangement joined TRBV11-2 to TRBJ2-1, and 7 junction bases match TRBD2. Sequenced material: PBMCs. The base sequence is TGTGCCAGCAGCTCCTCTAGCGGAATTTACAATGAGCAGTTCTTC. Its protein product is CASSSSSGIYNEQFF.